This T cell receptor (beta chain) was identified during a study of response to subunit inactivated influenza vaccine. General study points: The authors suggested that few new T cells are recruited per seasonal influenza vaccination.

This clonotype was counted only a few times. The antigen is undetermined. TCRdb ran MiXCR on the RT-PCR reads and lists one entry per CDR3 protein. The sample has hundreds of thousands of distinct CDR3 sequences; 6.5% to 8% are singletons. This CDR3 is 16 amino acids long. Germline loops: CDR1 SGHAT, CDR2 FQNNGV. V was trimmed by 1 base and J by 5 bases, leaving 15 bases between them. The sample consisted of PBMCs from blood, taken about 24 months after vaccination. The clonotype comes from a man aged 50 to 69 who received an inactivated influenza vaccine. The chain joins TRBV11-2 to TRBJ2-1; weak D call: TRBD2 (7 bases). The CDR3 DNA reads TGTGCCAGCAGCTTAGTTGCGGGGGCGGGCCACAATGAGCAGTTCTTC. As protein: CASSLVAGAGHNEQFF.